The clone carrying this T cell receptor (beta chain) was seen many times. Its antigen is undetermined. This entry comes from a study of T-cell memory formation after mild COVID-19. Study outcomes and limitations: Mainly in CM and EM were contracting CD4+ clones; CD8+ were in EMRA.

From the 5' RACE reads, TCRdb called clonotypes with MiXCR, one entry per CDR3 protein. The repertoire holds about 290,000 distinct CDR3 sequences, with approximately 15% as singletons. The germline CDR1 and CDR2 sequences are SGHNT and YYREEE (reference sequence). The CDR3 sequence is 13 residues long. Trimming removed 0 bases at V and 11 bases at J, with 14 bases between. The genes are TRBV5-4 and TRBJ1-1; possible D gene TRBD1, 5 bases. The receptor was isolated from a man younger than 35 who had mild COVID-19 (a few samples of this study predate the infection). Cell type and time point are not known. The sample comprised PBMCs or a T cell subset sorted from them (not recorded which). The CDR3 sequence is CASSLGGSGRAFF. As DNA, the CDR3 is TGTGCCAGCAGCTTGGGGGGGTCCGGCCGGGCTTTCTTT.